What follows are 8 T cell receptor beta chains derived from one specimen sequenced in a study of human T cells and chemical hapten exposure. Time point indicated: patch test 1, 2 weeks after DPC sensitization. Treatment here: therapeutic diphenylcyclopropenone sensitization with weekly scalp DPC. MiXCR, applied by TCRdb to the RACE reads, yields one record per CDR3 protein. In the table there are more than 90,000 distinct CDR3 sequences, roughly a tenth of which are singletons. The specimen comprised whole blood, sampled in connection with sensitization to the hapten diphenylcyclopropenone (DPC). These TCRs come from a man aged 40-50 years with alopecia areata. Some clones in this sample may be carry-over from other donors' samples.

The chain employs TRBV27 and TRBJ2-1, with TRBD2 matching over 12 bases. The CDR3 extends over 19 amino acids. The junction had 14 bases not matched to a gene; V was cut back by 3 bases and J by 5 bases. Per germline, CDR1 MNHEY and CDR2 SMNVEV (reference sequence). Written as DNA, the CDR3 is TGTGCCAGCAGTTTGACCCGACTAGCGGGAGAAATGATGGACAATGAGCAGTTCTTC. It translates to CASSLTRLAGEMMDNEQFF.

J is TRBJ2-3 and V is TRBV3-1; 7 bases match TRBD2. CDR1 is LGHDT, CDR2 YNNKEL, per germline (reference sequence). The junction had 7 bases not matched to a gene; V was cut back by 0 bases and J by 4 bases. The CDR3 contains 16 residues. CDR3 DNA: TGTGCCAGCAGCCAAGAAGGGGCGGGAGTCGCAGATACGCAGTATTTT. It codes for CASSQEGAGVADTQYF.

DNA of the CDR3: TGTGCCAGCAGTACTACAGGGGGAGGCCGCCTCACAGATACGCAGTATTTT. Translating it yields CASSTTGGGRLTDTQYF. This sequence joins TRBV28 and TRBJ2-3; 8 bases agree with TRBD1. Per the germline V gene, CDR1 is MDHEN and CDR2 is SYDVKM. Trimming took 5 bases from V and 2 from J; bases not matched to a gene: 12. This CDR3 has 17 amino acids.

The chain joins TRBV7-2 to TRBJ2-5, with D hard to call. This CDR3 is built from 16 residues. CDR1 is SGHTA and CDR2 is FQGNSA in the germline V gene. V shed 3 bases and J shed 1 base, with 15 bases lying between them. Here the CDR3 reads CASSLGLSGFQETQYF. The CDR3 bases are TGTGCCAGCAGCTTGGGTCTTTCCGGCTTCCAAGAGACCCAGTACTTC.

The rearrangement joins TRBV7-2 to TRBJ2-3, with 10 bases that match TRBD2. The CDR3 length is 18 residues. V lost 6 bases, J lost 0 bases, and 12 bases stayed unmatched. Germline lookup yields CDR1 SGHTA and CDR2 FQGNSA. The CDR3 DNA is TGTGCCAGCAGAGGGGGGGGGAGCGGGAGGGCCAGCACAGATACGCAGTATTTT. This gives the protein CASRGGGSGRASTDTQYF.

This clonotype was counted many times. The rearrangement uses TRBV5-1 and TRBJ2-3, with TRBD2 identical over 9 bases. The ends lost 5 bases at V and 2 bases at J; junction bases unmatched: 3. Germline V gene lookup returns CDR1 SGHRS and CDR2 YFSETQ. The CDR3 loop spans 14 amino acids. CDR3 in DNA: TGCGCCAGCAGGTTAGCGGGAGACACAGATACGCAGTATTTT. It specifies CASRLAGDTDTQYF.

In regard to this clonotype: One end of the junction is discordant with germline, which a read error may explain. The CDR3, as DNA: TGTGCCAGCAGTTTCCACAGGGGCGTCGCCGGGAAGCTGTTTTTT. Translation gives CASSFHRGVAGKLFF. The chain couples TRBV28 to TRBJ2-2; 7 nucleotides agree with TRBD1. Per germline, CDR1 MDHEN and CDR2 SYDVKM. CDR3 size: 15 residues.

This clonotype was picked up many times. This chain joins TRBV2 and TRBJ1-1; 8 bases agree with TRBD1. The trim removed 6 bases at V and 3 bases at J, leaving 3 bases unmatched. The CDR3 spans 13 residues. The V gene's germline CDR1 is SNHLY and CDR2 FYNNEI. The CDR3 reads CASREDRDTEAFF. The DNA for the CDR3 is TGTGCCAGCAGAGAGGACAGGGACACTGAAGCTTTCTTT.